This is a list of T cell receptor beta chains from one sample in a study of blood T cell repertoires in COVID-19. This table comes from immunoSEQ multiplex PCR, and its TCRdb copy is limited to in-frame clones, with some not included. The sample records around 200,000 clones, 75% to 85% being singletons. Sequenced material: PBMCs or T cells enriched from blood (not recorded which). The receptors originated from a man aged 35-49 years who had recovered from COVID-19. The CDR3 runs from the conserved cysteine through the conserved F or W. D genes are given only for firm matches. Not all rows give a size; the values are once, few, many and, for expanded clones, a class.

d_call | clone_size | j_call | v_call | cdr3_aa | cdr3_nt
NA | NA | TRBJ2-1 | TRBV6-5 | CASSHPGNEQFF | TGTGCCAGCAGTCATCCCGGCAATGAGCAGTTCTTC
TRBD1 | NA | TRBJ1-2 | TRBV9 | CASSGDREGYTF | TGTGCCAGCAGCGGGGACAGGGAAGGCTACACCTTC
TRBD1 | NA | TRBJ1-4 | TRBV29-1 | CSAIRTGAGEKLFF | TGCAGCGCAATTCGAACAGGGGCGGGGGAAAAACTGTTTTTT
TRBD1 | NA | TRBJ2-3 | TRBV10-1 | CASSELGQGTDTQYF | TGCGCCAGCAGTGAGTTAGGACAGGGAACAGATACGCAGTATTTT
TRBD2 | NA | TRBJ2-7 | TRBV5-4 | CASSRLAGSSYEQYF | TGTGCCAGCAGCCGACTAGCGGGAAGCTCCTACGAGCAGTACTTC
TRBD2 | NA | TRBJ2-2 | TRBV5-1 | CASSLAASGTGTGELFF | TGCGCCAGCAGCTTGGCGGCTAGCGGGACGGGCACCGGGGAGCTGTTTTTT
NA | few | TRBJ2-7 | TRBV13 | CASSLSRRDEEGYEQYF | TGTGCCAGCAGCTTAAGTAGACGGGATGAAGAAGGCTACGAGCAGTACTTC
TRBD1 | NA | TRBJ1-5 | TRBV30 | CAWSTSSWTGGQPQHF | TGTGCCTGGAGTACAAGCTCCTGGACAGGGGGCCAGCCCCAGCATTTT
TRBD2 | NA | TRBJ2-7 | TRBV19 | CASNPGTTYEQYF | TGTGCCAGTAATCCGGGGACTACCTACGAGCAGTACTTC
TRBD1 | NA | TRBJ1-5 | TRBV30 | CAWSRQGIQPQHF | TGTGCCTGGAGTCGACAGGGTATACAGCCCCAGCATTTT
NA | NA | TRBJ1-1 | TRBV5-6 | CATRGYLRVAEAFF | TGTGCCACCCGGGGGTACCTGAGGGTCGCTGAAGCTTTCTTT
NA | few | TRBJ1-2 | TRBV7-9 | CASTPGPDRDYGYTF | TGTGCCAGCACCCCCGGCCCCGACAGAGACTATGGCTACACCTTC
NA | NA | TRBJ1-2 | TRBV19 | CASTPWDFYGYTF | TGTGCCAGTACTCCGTGGGACTTCTATGGCTACACCTTC
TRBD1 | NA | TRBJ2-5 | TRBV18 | CASSPQTGMETQYF | TGTGCCAGCTCACCTCAGACAGGGATGGAGACCCAGTACTTC
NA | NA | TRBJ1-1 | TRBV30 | CAWSVSRPLTPNTEAFF | TGTGCCTGGAGTGTGTCCAGGCCCTTAACCCCGAACACTGAAGCTTTCTTT
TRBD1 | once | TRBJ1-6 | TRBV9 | CASSPQGSSPLHF | TGTGCCAGCAGCCCACAGGGGTCCTCACCCCTCCACTTT
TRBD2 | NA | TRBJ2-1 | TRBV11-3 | CASSLGQREKQDNEQFF | TGTGCCAGCAGCTTAGGGCAGCGGGAGAAACAAGACAATGAGCAGTTCTTC
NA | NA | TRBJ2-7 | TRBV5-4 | CASSLVSNNEQYF | TGTGCCAGCAGCTTGGTTAGCAACAACGAGCAGTACTTC
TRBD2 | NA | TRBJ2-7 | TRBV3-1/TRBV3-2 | CASSQGTSGSYEQYF | TGTGCCAGCAGCCAAGGGACTAGCGGGAGCTACGAGCAGTACTTC
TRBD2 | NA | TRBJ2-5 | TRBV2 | CASSPRGSGGVETQYF | TGTGCCAGCAGTCCTCGAGGGAGCGGGGGGGTGGAGACCCAGTACTTC
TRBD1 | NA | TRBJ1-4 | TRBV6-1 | CASSELRGANEKLFF | TGTGCCAGCAGTGAACTCAGGGGGGCTAATGAAAAACTGTTTTTT
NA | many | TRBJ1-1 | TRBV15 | CATHWTLNTEAFF | TGTGCCACCCATTGGACACTGAACACTGAAGCTTTCTTT
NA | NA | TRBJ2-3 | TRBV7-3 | CASSNSGASTDTQYF | TGTGCCAGCAGCAATAGCGGAGCTAGCACAGATACGCAGTATTTT
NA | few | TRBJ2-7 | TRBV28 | CASSIGGPSYEQYF | TGTGCCAGCAGTATTGGGGGCCCCAGCTACGAGCAGTACTTC
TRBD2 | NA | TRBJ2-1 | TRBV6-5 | CAGSSLAGGHNEQFF | TGTGCCGGTTCCTCACTAGCGGGGGGGCATAATGAGCAGTTCTTC
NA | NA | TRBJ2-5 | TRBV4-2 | CASSQDGGGGYETQYF | TGTGCCAGCAGCCAAGATGGAGGGGGGGGATATGAGACCCAGTACTTC
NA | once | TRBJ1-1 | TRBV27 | CASSLSAGLTFF | TGTGCCAGCAGTTTATCGGCAGGGCTGACTTTCTTT
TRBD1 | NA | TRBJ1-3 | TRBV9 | CASGTGPTSGNTIYF | TGTGCCAGCGGGACAGGTCCTACCTCTGGAAACACCATATATTTT
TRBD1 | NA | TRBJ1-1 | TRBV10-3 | CAISESRQGAAFF | TGTGCCATCAGTGAGTCTCGACAGGGGGCTGCTTTCTTT
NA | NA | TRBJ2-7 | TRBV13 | CASSRDSAGYKEQYF | TGTGCCAGCAGCCGAGACTCCGCCGGGTATAAGGAGCAGTACTTC
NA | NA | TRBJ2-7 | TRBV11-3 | CASSPGLKRGDEQYF | TGTGCCAGCAGTCCAGGACTGAAAAGAGGAGACGAGCAGTACTTC
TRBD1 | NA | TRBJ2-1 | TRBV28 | CASSPDRVSYNEQFF | TGTGCCAGCAGTCCTGACAGGGTCTCCTACAATGAGCAGTTCTTC
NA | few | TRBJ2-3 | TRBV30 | CAWRTGASTDTQYF | TGTGCCTGGAGGACAGGTGCTAGCACAGATACGCAGTATTTT
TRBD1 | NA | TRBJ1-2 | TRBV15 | CATSSTQGAYGYTF | TGTGCCACCAGCTCGACGCAGGGGGCCTATGGCTACACCTTC
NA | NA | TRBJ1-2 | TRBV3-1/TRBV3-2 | CASSQDGGGRYGYTF | TGTGCCAGCAGCCAAGACGGGGGCGGGAGGTATGGCTACACCTTC
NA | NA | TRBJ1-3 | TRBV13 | CASAPEQRGNTIYF | TGTGCCAGCGCTCCTGAGCAGCGGGGAAACACCATATATTTT
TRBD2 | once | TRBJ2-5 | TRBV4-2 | CASSQALAGGRETQYF | TGTGCCAGCAGCCAGGCTTTAGCGGGGGGGCGCGAGACCCAGTACTTC
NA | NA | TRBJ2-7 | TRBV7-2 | CASRETYEQYF | TGTGCCAGCAGGGAGACGTACGAGCAGTACTTC
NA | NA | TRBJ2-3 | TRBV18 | CASSPSGTSTDTQYF | TGTGCCAGCTCCCCTTCCGGGACTAGCACAGATACGCAGTATTTT
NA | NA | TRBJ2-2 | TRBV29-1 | CSVGTLNTGELFF | TGCAGCGTCGGGACTCTAAACACCGGGGAGCTGTTTTTT
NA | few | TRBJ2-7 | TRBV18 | CASPRPQGNYEQYF | TGTGCCAGCCCCCGACCTCAGGGTAACTACGAGCAGTACTTC
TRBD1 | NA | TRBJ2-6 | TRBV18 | CASSQLQGDSASGANVLTF | TGTGCCAGCTCACAATTACAGGGGGATTCCGCCTCTGGGGCCAACGTCCTGACTTTC
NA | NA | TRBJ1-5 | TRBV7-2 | CASSLFSPENSNQPQHF | TGTGCCAGCAGCTTGTTTTCTCCGGAGAATAGCAATCAGCCCCAGCATTTT
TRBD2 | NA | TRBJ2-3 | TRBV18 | CASSPRLAGDTDTQYF | TGTGCCAGCTCACCACGGCTAGCGGGGGACACAGATACGCAGTATTTT
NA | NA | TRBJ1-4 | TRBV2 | CASSERKEAVNEKLFF | TGTGCCAGCAGTGAAAGAAAGGAGGCTGTGAATGAAAAACTGTTTTTT
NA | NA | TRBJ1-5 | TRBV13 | CASSPTGGQPQHF | TGTGCCAGCAGCCCGACCGGGGGTCAGCCCCAGCATTTT
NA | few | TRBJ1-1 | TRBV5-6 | CASQVPGTEAFF | TGTGCCAGCCAAGTGCCCGGGACTGAAGCTTTCTTT
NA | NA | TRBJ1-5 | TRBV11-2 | CASRGLNQPQHF | TGTGCCAGCAGGGGGCTAAATCAGCCCCAGCATTTT
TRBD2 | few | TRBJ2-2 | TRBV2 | CASSRGGSNTGELFF | TGTGCCAGCAGCCGGGGGGGCTCGAACACCGGGGAGCTGTTTTTT
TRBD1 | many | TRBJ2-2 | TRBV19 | CASSTNFGTGVTGELFF | TGTGCCAGTAGTACAAACTTTGGGACAGGGGTCACCGGGGAGCTGTTTTTT